The 26 T cell receptor beta chains below were found in one sample sequenced in a study of shared clonotypes between healthy human individuals. Generated by immunoSEQ multiplex PCR, the TCRdb table keeps only in-frame clones and is missing some. The table lists a few million clones, 85% to 95% of them singletons. Specimen: naive CD4+ T cells sorted from blood. The subset was: CD45RA+ positively selected. Source of these receptors: a man between 18 and 29 years old in good health.

J is TRBJ2-7 and V is TRBV6-1, with TRBD1 matching 8 bases. CDR3 length: 15 amino acids. Germline assignment: CDR1 MNHNS and CDR2 SASEGT. The junction had 6 bases not matched to a gene; V was cut back by 3 bases and J by 2 bases. The chain's CDR3 is CASSDRTGTTYEQYF. The CDR3 bases are TGTGCCAGCAGTGATAGGACAGGGACCACCTACGAGCAGTACTTC.

As concerns this clone: Other DNA variants within this sample encode the same CDR3. The chain is built from TRBV30 and TRBJ2-1; D remains ambiguous. The CDR3 consists of 11 residues. The ends were cut back, 5 bases at V and 5 bases at J, with 7 bases in the middle. Germline V gene data show CDR1 as GTSNPN and CDR2 as SVGIG (reference sequence). The CDR3 loop reads CAWSRHNEQFF. The DNA of the CDR3 is TGTGCCTGGTCTCGGCACAATGAGCAGTTCTTC.

The gene calls are TRBV7-8 and TRBJ2-2; 10 positions match TRBD2. CDR1 is SGHVS and CDR2 is FQNEAQ in the germline V gene. J gave up 0 bases and V 0 bases, and 13 bases lay outside the gene matches. The CDR3 totals 21 residues. The chain's CDR3 is CASSLAVAGGYYYANTGELFF. The CDR3 region has the DNA TGTGCCAGCAGCTTAGCTGTAGCGGGGGGTTACTACTATGCGAACACCGGGGAGCTGTTTTTT. The variable domain in full, with the rest retrieved from reference TRBV7-8 and TRBJ2-2, is GAGVSQSPRYKVAKRGQDVALRCDPISGHVSLFWYQQALGQGPEFLTYFQNEAQLDKSGLPSDRFFAERPEGSVSTLKIQRTQQEDSAVYLCASSLAVAGGYYYANTGELFFGEGSRLTVL.

The chain combines TRBV9 with TRBJ2-1; the match to TRBD2 covers 9 bases. From germline, CDR1 is SGDLS and CDR2 YYNGEE. The CDR3 runs 15 residues. Trimming took 3 bases from V and 2 from J; bases not matched to a gene: 3. CDR3 in amino acids: CASSGTSAPYNEQFF. In DNA, the CDR3 is TGTGCCAGCAGCGGGACTAGCGCGCCCTACAATGAGCAGTTCTTC.

A note on this clone: The sample carries other DNA sequences with the same CDR3. The chain employs TRBV7-9 and TRBJ2-7; D might be TRBD2 (6 bases). CDR1 SEHNR and CDR2 FQNEAQ come from the germline V gene (reference sequence). The CDR3 has 14 amino acids. Trimming pared 5 bases from V and 3 bases from J, leaving 14 bases between. This chain's CDR3 is CASSPRGTDYEQYF. In DNA form, the CDR3 reads TGTGCCAGCAGCCCACGGGGGACGGACTACGAGCAGTACTTC.

The chain carries TRBV6-1 and TRBJ2-6, with TRBD1 matching 8 bases. There are 18 residues in the CDR3. J was trimmed by 0 bases and V by 4 bases; bases with no gene match: 8. Looked up from germline, CDR1 is MNHNS and CDR2 is SASEGT. CDR3 sequence: CASSGDRGANSGANVLTF. The CDR3 DNA is TGTGCCAGCAGTGGCGACAGGGGTGCCAACTCTGGGGCCAACGTCCTGACTTTC.

The rearrangement joins TRBV10-1 to TRBJ2-1; 7 positions match TRBD2. The CDR3 extends over 14 amino acids. The V and J ends lost 4 bases and 8 bases, in that order; junction bases with no gene match: 8. The germline CDR1 and CDR2 sequences are WNHNN and SYGVQD (reference sequence). The CDR3 region has the DNA TGCGCCAGCAGTGCCCCGACTAGCATGGATGAGCAGTTCTTC. It is translated as CASSAPTSMDEQFF.

The rearrangement joins TRBV7-9 to TRBJ2-6; D not resolved. V lost 3 bases and J lost 0, with 6 bases in between. The V gene's germline CDR1 is SEHNR and CDR2 FQNEAQ (reference sequence). The CDR3 contains 15 residues. The CDR3 bases are TGTGCCAGCAGCTTCACCGGCTCTGGGGCCAACGTCCTGACTTTC. Translated, it gives CASSFTGSGANVLTF.

Only one count was recorded for this clone. This chain uses TRBV30 with TRBJ2-5; the D is unclear. The germline gives CDR1 GTSNPN, CDR2 SVGIG (reference sequence). There are 12 residues in the CDR3. Trimming left V 1 base short and J 8 bases short, with 11 bases between. Written as DNA, the CDR3 is TGTGCCTGGAGTGGCCAATTGGGAACCCAGTACTTC. This translates into CAWSGQLGTQYF.

To note about this clone: Distinct nucleotide sequences in the sample also encode this CDR3. CDR3 in DNA: TGTGCCAGCTCACCACAGGACACCGGGGAGCTGTTTTTT. The encoded protein is CASSPQDTGELFF. The rearrangement links TRBV18 to TRBJ2-2, with D uncertain. Germline values: CDR1 KGHSH, CDR2 LQKENI. Deletions cut 1 base from V and 3 bases from J, with 3 bases between. The CDR3 spans 13 residues.

This sequence joins TRBV19 and TRBJ2-1, with 14 bases matching TRBD2. The germline V gene encodes CDR1 LNHDA and CDR2 SQIVND (reference sequence). CDR3 length: 14 residues. Trimming removed 4 bases from V and 10 bases from J; junction bases left unmatched: 3. The CDR3: CASSRLAGGGEQFF. CDR3 bases: TGTGCCAGTAGTAGACTAGCGGGAGGGGGGGAGCAGTTCTTC.

The chain employs TRBV9 and TRBJ2-3; D gene ambiguous. From germline, CDR1 is SGDLS and CDR2 YYNGEE. The CDR3 consists of 16 residues. V was shortened by 4 bases and J by 0 bases, with 15 bases between the two germline ends. The CDR3 sequence is CASSPKDTASTDTQYF. In DNA, the CDR3 is TGTGCCAGCAGCCCGAAAGATACCGCGAGCACAGATACGCAGTATTTT.

Details on this clone: Distinct nucleotide sequences in the sample also encode this CDR3. V gene TRBV11-2 combines with J gene TRBJ2-7; D gene unclear. V was cut by 1 base and J by 4 bases, with 8 bases left in between. This CDR3 has 13 amino acids. Germline loops: CDR1 SGHAT, CDR2 FQNNGV. The CDR3 DNA reads as TGTGCCAGCAGCTTAGTACCGGGTTACGAGCAGTACTTC. Translating it yields CASSLVPGYEQYF.

The chain uses TRBV2 and TRBJ1-5; TRBD1 is a possible D gene (5 bases). This CDR3 has 14 residues. V gave up 5 bases and J gave up 0 bases, with 8 bases separating them. Germline V gene sequence: CDR1 SNHLY, CDR2 FYNNEI. CDR3 amino acids: CASSQGNSNQPQHF. CDR3 nucleotide sequence: TGTGCCAGCAGTCAGGGAAATAGCAATCAGCCCCAGCATTTT.

The gene calls are TRBV11-2 and TRBJ2-1; maybe TRBD2 (5 bases). CDR1 is SGHAT, CDR2 FQNNGV, per germline. The germline V and J ends were trimmed by 6 bases and 0 bases, with 12 bases remaining between them. The CDR3 is 15 amino acids. For the CDR3, the DNA is TGTGCCAGCAGGATAGCGTTCCGCTCCTACAATGAGCAGTTCTTC. This gives the protein CASRIAFRSYNEQFF.

The rearrangement joins TRBV6-6 to TRBJ1-4, with D possibly TRBD1 on 5 matching bases. Trimming pared 2 bases from V and 3 bases from J, leaving 10 bases between. The CDR3 consists of 15 residues. Germline CDR1 MNHNY, CDR2 SVGAGI (reference sequence). The CDR3 region is CASSYGGFANEKLFF. Written as DNA, the CDR3 is TGTGCCAGCAGTTACGGGGGGTTTGCTAATGAAAAACTGTTTTTT.

The chain couples TRBV2 to TRBJ2-7, with 8 bases identical to TRBD1. With V trimmed by 2 bases and J by 7 bases, 10 bases remained unmatched. The CDR3 spans 15 residues. Germline V gene lookup returns CDR1 SNHLY and CDR2 FYNNEI. CDR3 DNA: TGTGCCAGCAGTGAAAGCCAGGGGGCTATTCGGGAGCAGTACTTC. This gives the protein CASSESQGAIREQYF.

The J gene is TRBJ1-1, the V gene TRBV5-5, with a tentative D call TRBD1 (5 bases). V was clipped by 4 bases and J by 1 base, with 11 bases between them. From germline, CDR1 is SGHKS and CDR2 YYEKEE (reference sequence). The CDR3 is made up of 14 amino acids. The CDR3 nucleotides read TGTGCCAGCAGCCTCCCGACAGCGAACACTGAAGCTTTCTTT. This encodes CASSLPTANTEAFF. The full variable domain, with the rest looked up from reference TRBV5-5 and TRBJ1-1, is DAGVTQSPTHLIKTRGQQVTLRCSPISGHKSVSWYQQVLGQGPQFIFQYYEKEERGRGNFPDRFSARQFPNYSSELNVNALLLGDSALYLCASSLPTANTEAFFGQGTRLTVV.

V gene TRBV6-5 combines with J gene TRBJ2-7; D gene ambiguous. Germline V gene lookup returns CDR1 MNHEY and CDR2 SVGAGI. V lost 0 bases, J lost 0 bases, and 9 bases lay in between. The CDR3 consists of 15 residues. The DNA for the CDR3 is TGTGCCAGCAGTTACTCTAGAGCTAGCTCCTACGAGCAGTACTTC. As protein: CASSYSRASSYEQYF.

A few counts support this clone. The V call is TRBV7-3, the J call TRBJ1-6; 9 bases are a match to TRBD1. The CDR3 has 15 residues. V gave up 3 bases and J gave up 9 bases; unmatched junction bases: 6. CDR1 SGHTA and CDR2 FQGTGA come from the germline V gene. CDR3 sequence reads: CASSLLEQGASPLHF. CDR3 bases: TGTGCCAGCAGCTTGCTGGAACAGGGGGCTTCACCCCTCCACTTT. Full variable domain (outside the CDR3, taken from reference TRBV7-3 and TRBJ1-6): GAGVSQTPSNKVTEKGKYVELRCDPISGHTALYWYRQSLGQGPEFLIYFQGTGAADDSGLPNDRFFAVRPEGSVSTLKIQRTERGDSAVYLCASSLLEQGASPLHFGNGTRLTVT.

This CDR3 reads CASNGGTSGSIEQFF. Written as DNA, the CDR3 is TGTGCCAGTAACGGCGGGACTAGCGGGAGCATTGAGCAGTTCTTC. This chain connects TRBV19 to TRBJ2-1; 14 nucleotides align to TRBD2. The CDR3 is made up of 15 amino acids. Per the germline V gene, CDR1 is LNHDA and CDR2 is SQIVND (reference sequence). After removal of 7 bases from V and 9 bases from J, the junction contained 8 bases not matched to a gene. Full variable domain (rest looked up from reference TRBV19 and TRBJ2-1): DGGITQSPKYLFRKEGQNVTLSCEQNLNHDAMYWYRQDPGQGLRLIYYSQIVNDFQKGDIAEGYSVSREKKESFPLTVTSAQKNPTAFYLCASNGGTSGSIEQFFGPGTRLTVL.

The genes are TRBV30 and TRBJ2-3; D not resolved. This CDR3 is built from 13 residues. Germline CDR1 GTSNPN, CDR2 SVGIG (reference sequence). The V gene lost 8 bases and the J gene lost 2 bases, with 14 bases spanning the gap. CDR3 sequence (DNA): TGTGCCCTCGAGTCGGGTGCCACAGATACGCAGTATTTT. Its protein product is CALESGATDTQYF.

This clone was seen a few times. The chain combines TRBV18 with TRBJ1-2; D not resolved. This CDR3 has 11 residues. V shed 3 bases and J shed 8 bases, with 7 bases lying between them. Germline V gives CDR1 KGHSH, CDR2 LQKENI. This CDR3 is CASSPSLGYTF. CDR3 nucleotides: TGTGCCAGCTCACCCTCTTTGGGCTACACCTTC.

The chain recombines TRBV5-1 with TRBJ2-1; maybe TRBD2 (6 bases). The V and J ends lost 4 bases and 0 bases respectively, with 14 bases between them. Germline CDR1 is SGHRS and CDR2 is YFSETQ. The CDR3 covers 16 residues. The CDR3 coding sequence is TGCGCCAGCAGCGCAAACGGGGGAAGCTCCTACAATGAGCAGTTCTTC. It specifies CASSANGGSSYNEQFF.

The chain recombines TRBV6-5 with TRBJ2-7, with a tentative D call TRBD2 (5 bases). V was pared by 5 bases and J by 3 bases, with 14 bases between. Germline loops: CDR1 MNHEY, CDR2 SVGAGI. The CDR3 runs to 14 residues. As DNA, the CDR3 is TGTGCCAGCAGTCGTAAAACGGGGTTCTACGAGCAGTACTTC. It codes for CASSRKTGFYEQYF.

This clone has only one observation. The rearrangement uses TRBV18 and TRBJ1-1; D gene ambiguous. The CDR3 is 12 residues long. The germline V gene encodes CDR1 KGHSH and CDR2 LQKENI. V was clipped by 0 bases and J by 8 bases, with 7 bases between them. Here the CDR3 reads CASSPPVGEAFF. DNA of the CDR3: TGTGCCAGCTCACCACCGGTTGGAGAAGCTTTCTTT.